The rows below give T cell receptor beta chains drawn from one sample of a study of patients and donors after allogeneic stem cell transplantation. TCRdb re-derived calls from the RT-PCR reads in MiXCR, one entry per CDR3 protein. The repertoire holds about a million distinct CDR3 sequences, with under 20% as singletons. Material for sequencing was blood, either unsorted or a sorted T cell fraction (not recorded which). These receptors were obtained from a human donor who was either an allogeneic HSCT recipient or a stem cell or donor lymphocyte infusion donor (not recorded which). It is not recorded whose cells these are; they may come from a transplant donor. Each CDR3 is given with its conserved first and last residue. D genes are given only for firm matches. Size is omitted from some rows. Given values are once, few, many or a class for expanded clones.

V: TRBV20-1; size: few; J: TRBJ1-2; D: -; DNA: TGCAGTGCTAGAGCAGGGGCTACCGGGTATGGCTACACCTTC; CDR3: CSARAGATGYGYTF
V: TRBV7-7; size: -; J: TRBJ2-2; D: TRBD2; DNA: TGTGCCAGCAGCTCAACTAGCGGGAAAGTAAACGGGGAGCTGTTTTTT; CDR3: CASSSTSGKVNGELFF
V: TRBV7-2; size: -; J: TRBJ2-7; D: -; DNA: TGTGCCAGCAGCTCCAATTTGGTCGTCGAGCAGTACTTC; CDR3: CASSSNLVVEQYF
V: TRBV7-2; size: few; J: TRBJ1-4; D: -; DNA: TGTGCCAGCAGCCCGCGGGTTTTGGAAAAACTGTTTTTT; CDR3: CASSPRVLEKLFF
V: TRBV7-3; size: few; J: TRBJ2-1; D: TRBD2; DNA: TGTGCCAGCAGCGCCACGGGGGGGGTTTATGAGCAGTTCTTC; CDR3: CASSATGGVYEQFF
V: TRBV4-1; size: -; J: TRBJ1-2; D: -; DNA: TGCGCCAGCAGCCAAGAGCGTTTGTTCAGGGGAGTAGAAGGCTACACCTTC; CDR3: CASSQERLFRGVEGYTF
V: TRBV20-1; size: few; J: TRBJ1-3; D: -; DNA: TGCAGTGCTAGTGCATCGGTCAGTTCTGGAAACACCATATATTTT; CDR3: CSASASVSSGNTIYF
V: TRBV30; size: -; J: TRBJ2-2; D: -; DNA: TGTGCCTGGATGGGTCTCAGTTTTACCGGGGAGCTGTTTTTT; CDR3: CAWMGLSFTGELFF
V: TRBV10-3; size: few; J: TRBJ2-1; D: -; DNA: TGTGCCATCAGTACAACCGGGAATGAGCAGTTCTTC; CDR3: CAISTTGNEQFF
V: TRBV5-5; size: -; J: TRBJ2-1; D: TRBD1; DNA: TGTGCCAGCAGCTCCTCAGGGACAGGGGCCTACAATGAGCAGTTCTTC; CDR3: CASSSSGTGAYNEQFF
V: TRBV15; size: -; J: TRBJ1-2; D: -; DNA: TGTGCCACCAGCAGAGCCCTATGGGGGGGCGAGGATGGCTACACCTTC; CDR3: CATSRALWGGEDGYTF
V: TRBV5-1; size: few; J: TRBJ2-1; D: -; DNA: TGCGCCAGCAGCTTGGTGGGGGGAGTTGGCTACAATGAGCAGTTCTTC; CDR3: CASSLVGGVGYNEQFF
V: TRBV3-1; size: -; J: TRBJ2-4; D: -; DNA: TGTGCCAGCAGCGGTAAAAACATTCAGTACTTC; CDR3: CASSGKNIQYF
V: TRBV15; size: -; J: TRBJ2-3; D: -; DNA: TGTGCCACCAGCAGAGATGCGAGGGAAGTCACAGATACGCAGTATTTT; CDR3: CATSRDAREVTDTQYF
V: TRBV7-9; size: few; J: TRBJ1-4; D: -; DNA: TGTGCCAGCAGCACTCCCGGGGTGGGTGAAAAACTGTTTTTT; CDR3: CASSTPGVGEKLFF
V: TRBV2; size: few; J: TRBJ2-5; D: -; DNA: TGTGCCAGCAGTGAATTGCAGGACGGTCTAGGAGAGACCCAGTACTTC; CDR3: CASSELQDGLGETQYF
V: TRBV4-1; size: -; J: TRBJ1-1; D: -; DNA: TGCGCCAGCAGCCAAGGGACACCCTTGAACACTGAAGCTTTCTTT; CDR3: CASSQGTPLNTEAFF
V: TRBV4-1; size: few; J: TRBJ1-1; D: -; DNA: TGCGCCAGCAGCCAAGGTCCGGGGATCACTGAAGCTTTCTTT; CDR3: CASSQGPGITEAFF
V: TRBV7-2; size: few; J: TRBJ2-7; D: -; DNA: TGTGCCGCCTCGGGGGACTCCTACGAGCAGTACTTC; CDR3: CAASGDSYEQYF
V: TRBV6-1; size: -; J: TRBJ1-1; D: -; DNA: TGTGCCAGCAGAATAACGGTGAACACTGAAGCTTTCTTT; CDR3: CASRITVNTEAFF
V: TRBV12-3/TRBV12-4; size: many; J: TRBJ2-5; D: -; DNA: TGTGCCAGCAGCCCCACCTGGCGGCTAGAGACCCAGTACTTC; CDR3: CASSPTWRLETQYF
V: TRBV3-1; size: -; J: TRBJ1-5; D: -; DNA: TGTGCCAGCAGCCAAATGGGGGGGGCCCATACGCCCCAGCATTTT; CDR3: CASSQMGGAHTPQHF
V: TRBV3-1; size: few; J: TRBJ1-5; D: -; DNA: TGTGCCAGCAGCGAAGAAGTTACCTTTCAGCCCCAGCATTTT; CDR3: CASSEEVTFQPQHF
V: TRBV21-1; size: -; J: TRBJ1-6; D: -; DNA: TGTGCCAGCAGCAATCGACAGGGTGGCTCCTATAATTCACCCCTCCACTTT; CDR3: CASSNRQGGSYNSPLHF
V: TRBV24-1; size: few; J: TRBJ2-2; D: -; DNA: TGTGCCACCGCGGAAAGGGGTACCGGGGAGCTGTTTTTT; CDR3: CATAERGTGELFF
V: TRBV12-3/TRBV12-4; size: many; J: TRBJ1-2; D: -; DNA: TGTGCCAGCAGCCGGGGACGTGATGGCTACACCTTC; CDR3: CASSRGRDGYTF
V: TRBV19; size: few; J: TRBJ2-6; D: -; DNA: TGTGCCAGTAGTATAGATCCGGGTGGGGCCAACGTCCTGACTTTC; CDR3: CASSIDPGGANVLTF